A selection of T cell receptor beta chains follows, all from one sample in a study of response to subunit inactivated influenza vaccine. Using its own MiXCR run on the RT-PCR reads, TCRdb lists one record per CDR3 protein. The profile covers about 480,000 distinct CDR3 sequences, with 25% appearing a single time and under 2.5% taken by the ten largest. Here the sequenced sample was CD4+ T cells sorted from PBMCs, taken roughly 5 days after vaccination. These receptors were collected from a man aged 45-60 years who received an inactivated influenza vaccine. Each CDR3 is given with its conserved first and last residue. Fields, in order: clone size, V gene, D gene, J gene, CDR3 protein, CDR3 DNA. The D gene is left open where the match is weak. The listing skips clone size in some rows; elsewhere it reads once, few, many or a size class.

NA,TRBV4-1,TRBD2,TRBJ2-1,CASRRGRGSSYNEQFF,TGCGCCAGCAGACGTGGGCGGGGGAGCTCCTACAATGAGCAGTTCTTC
NA,TRBV20-1,TRBD1,TRBJ1-5,CSAKSGTGANQPQHF,TGCAGTGCTAAATCCGGGACAGGGGCCAATCAGCCCCAGCATTTT
NA,TRBV7-6,NA,TRBJ2-3,CASSLASDVADTQYF,TGTGCCAGCAGCTTAGCTAGCGACGTCGCAGATACGCAGTATTTT
NA,TRBV2,NA,TRBJ2-3,CASFYGLGGTDTQYF,TGTGCCAGCTTCTACGGGCTAGGGGGCACAGATACGCAGTATTTT
NA,TRBV7-8,NA,TRBJ2-7,CASRPFRGTYEQYF,TGTGCCAGCAGACCCTTTAGAGGCACCTACGAGCAGTACTTC
NA,TRBV13,TRBD2,TRBJ2-7,CASSLTGQAGGPLEEQYF,TGTGCCAGCAGCCTCACCGGCCAGGCGGGAGGCCCCTTGGAGGAGCAGTACTTC
NA,TRBV9,NA,TRBJ2-3,CASSVGVSSTDTQYF,TGTGCCAGCAGCGTAGGGGTCTCTAGCACAGATACGCAGTATTTT
NA,TRBV20-1,TRBD2,TRBJ2-5,CSARAGGGTQETQYF,TGCAGTGCTAGGGCTGGCGGGGGGACACAAGAGACCCAGTACTTC
few,TRBV20-1,TRBD2,TRBJ2-1,CSARDQSGGQFF,TGCAGTGCTAGAGATCAAAGCGGGGGGCAGTTCTTC
few,TRBV10-3,NA,TRBJ2-7,CAITSSERSYEQYF,TGTGCCATCACTAGTTCGGAACGATCCTACGAGCAGTACTTC
many,TRBV15,TRBD1,TRBJ2-1,CATSLTGYEQFF,TGTGCCACCAGCCTGACAGGGTATGAGCAGTTCTTC
NA,TRBV5-5,TRBD1,TRBJ2-5,CASRRGQQETQYF,TGTGCCAGCAGGAGGGGACAGCAAGAGACCCAGTACTTC
few,TRBV20-1,NA,TRBJ2-2,CSARQDEAIGELFF,TGCAGTGCTAGGCAGGACGAAGCAATCGGGGAGCTGTTTTTT
NA,TRBV6-5,NA,TRBJ2-7,CASSYLAAQGEQYF,TGTGCCAGCAGTTACTTAGCGGCCCAAGGCGAGCAGTACTTC
NA,TRBV14,TRBD1,TRBJ2-2,CASSQVAGGTGELFF,TGTGCCAGCAGCCAAGTGGCAGGGGGCACCGGGGAGCTGTTTTTT
NA,TRBV29-1,NA,TRBJ2-3,CSVGTHPGDTQYF,TGCAGCGTGGGGACACACCCGGGAGATACGCAGTATTTT
NA,TRBV20-1,NA,TRBJ2-3,CSAIGSGASTDTQYF,TGCAGTGCTATTGGTAGCGGAGCTAGCACAGATACGCAGTATTTT
many,TRBV20-1,TRBD2,TRBJ2-1,CSARDTGGLGYNEQFF,TGCAGTGCTAGAGATACGGGGGGGCTAGGATACAATGAGCAGTTCTTC
NA,TRBV29-1,NA,TRBJ2-1,CSVESLYKNEQFF,TGCAGCGTTGAGAGCCTTTACAAGAATGAGCAGTTCTTC
NA,TRBV5-1,NA,TRBJ2-1,CASSSYGADYNEQFF,TGCGCCAGCAGCTCCTACGGGGCAGACTACAATGAGCAGTTCTTC
NA,TRBV15,NA,TRBJ2-7,CATSVYAGAGEQYF,TGTGCCACCAGCGTTTATGCAGGGGCAGGGGAGCAGTACTTC
NA,TRBV11-2,NA,TRBJ2-1,CASSLDQAPNEQFF,TGTGCCAGCAGCTTAGACCAAGCACCCAATGAGCAGTTCTTC
NA,TRBV20-1,NA,TRBJ2-5,CSAPLWGETQYF,TGCAGTGCCCCCCTTTGGGGAGAGACCCAGTACTTC
few,TRBV12-3/TRBV12-4,NA,TRBJ1-2,CASARWSDYGYTF,TGTGCCAGCGCACGGTGGTCAGACTATGGCTACACCTTC
NA,TRBV15,NA,TRBJ1-1,CATSTLQMNTEAFF,TGTGCCACCAGCACCTTACAGATGAACACTGAAGCTTTCTTT
few,TRBV6-6,NA,TRBJ2-3,CASSSYAGDTQYF,TGTGCCAGCAGTTCGTACGCGGGGGATACGCAGTATTTT